This T cell receptor (beta chain) emerged from a study of vaccination and CD4 T cells after COVID-19. Study-level information: Post-vaccine sampling followed dose two by a median about 72 days (range 14 to 241). Study-wide results and caveats: Spike mono-reactivity was shown by 304 of 307 vaccine-specific clones in convalescent patients.

CD4+ T cells that had been cultured provided DNA sequenced with the Oncomine TCR Beta short-read assay. From the PCR reads, TCRdb called clonotypes with MiXCR, one entry per CDR3 protein. The sample lists about 15,000 distinct CDR3 sequences; around 49% were seen once. Stated treatment: roughly 10-day PBMC culture with coronavirus spike peptide pools or control peptides (ViraFEST assay). Per the germline V gene, CDR1 is MNHNS and CDR2 is SASEGT. This CDR3 spans 13 amino acids. V lost 6 bases to trimming and J lost 1 base, with 9 bases between them. Comments on this clonotype: What it recognizes is unknown.

This clonotype was obtained from a human donor who had recovered from COVID-19. The sequencing input was CD4+ T cells from blood, cultured in vitro. V and J are TRBV6-1 and TRBJ1-1; D is unresolved. CDR3 sequence (DNA): TGTGCCAGCAGCTTAGAGAAGAACACTGAAGCTTTCTTT. Amino acids: CASSLEKNTEAFF.